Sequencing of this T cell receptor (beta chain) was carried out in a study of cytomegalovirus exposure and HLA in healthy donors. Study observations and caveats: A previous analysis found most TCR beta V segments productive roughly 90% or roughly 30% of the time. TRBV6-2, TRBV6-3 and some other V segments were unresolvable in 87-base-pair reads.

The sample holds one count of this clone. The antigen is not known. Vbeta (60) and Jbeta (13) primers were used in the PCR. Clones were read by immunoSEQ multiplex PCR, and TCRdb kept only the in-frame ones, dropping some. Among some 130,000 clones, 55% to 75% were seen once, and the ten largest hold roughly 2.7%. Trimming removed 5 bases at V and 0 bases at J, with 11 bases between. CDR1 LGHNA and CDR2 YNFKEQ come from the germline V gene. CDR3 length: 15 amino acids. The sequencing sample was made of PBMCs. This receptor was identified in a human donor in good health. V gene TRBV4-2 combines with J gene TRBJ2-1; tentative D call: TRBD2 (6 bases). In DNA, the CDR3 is TGTGCCAGCAGCACCCAAGCGGGCTCCTACAATGAGCAGTTCTTC. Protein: CASSTQAGSYNEQFF.